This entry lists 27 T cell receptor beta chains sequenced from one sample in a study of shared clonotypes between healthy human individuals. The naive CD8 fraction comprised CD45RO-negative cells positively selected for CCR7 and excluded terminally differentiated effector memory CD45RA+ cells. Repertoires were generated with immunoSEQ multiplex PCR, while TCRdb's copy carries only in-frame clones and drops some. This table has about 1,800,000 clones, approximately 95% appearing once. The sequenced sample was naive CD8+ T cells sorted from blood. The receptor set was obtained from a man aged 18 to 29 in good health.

The CDR3 bases are TGTGCCAGCAGCTTAAGCGGCGAAAGTAAAGAGACCCAGTACTTC. The encoded protein is CASSLSGESKETQYF. The genes are TRBV11-2 and TRBJ2-5; possible D gene TRBD2, 5 bases. Trimming cost V 2 bases and J 3 bases, with 13 bases left between them. The CDR3 length is 15 residues. Germline lookup yields CDR1 SGHAT and CDR2 FQNNGV.

For the CDR3, the DNA is TGCGCCAGCAGCCAAGACTCGACTAGCGGAGGAGTCAATGAGCAGTTCTTC. Translated: CASSQDSTSGGVNEQFF. The genes are TRBV4-1 and TRBJ2-1; 9 bases fit TRBD2. The CDR3 totals 17 residues. Germline V gives CDR1 MGHRA, CDR2 YSYEKL. The junction had 9 bases not matched to a gene; V was cut back by 0 bases and J by 6 bases.

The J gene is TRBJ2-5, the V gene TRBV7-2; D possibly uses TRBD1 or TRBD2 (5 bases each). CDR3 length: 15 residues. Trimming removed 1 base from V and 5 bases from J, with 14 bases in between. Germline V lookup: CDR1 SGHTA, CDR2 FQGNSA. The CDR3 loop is CASSLVRGTRETQYF. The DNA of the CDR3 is TGTGCCAGCAGCTTAGTTCGGGGCACAAGGGAGACCCAGTACTTC.

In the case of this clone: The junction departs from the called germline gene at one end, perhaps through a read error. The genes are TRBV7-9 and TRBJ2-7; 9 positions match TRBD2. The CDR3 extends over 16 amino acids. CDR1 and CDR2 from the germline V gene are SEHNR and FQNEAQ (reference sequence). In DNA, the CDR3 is TGTGCCAGCAGCTTAGCGGGCGGGAGGGCCTCCCACGAGCAGTACTTC. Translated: CASSLAGGRASHEQYF.

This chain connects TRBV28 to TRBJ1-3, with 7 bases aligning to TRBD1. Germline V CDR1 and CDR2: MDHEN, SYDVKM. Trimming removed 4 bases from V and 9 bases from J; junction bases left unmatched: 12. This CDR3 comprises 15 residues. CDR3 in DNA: TGTGCCAGCAGTTCTGGACAGGACGCCGTCTTCACCATATATTTT. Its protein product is CASSSGQDAVFTIYF.

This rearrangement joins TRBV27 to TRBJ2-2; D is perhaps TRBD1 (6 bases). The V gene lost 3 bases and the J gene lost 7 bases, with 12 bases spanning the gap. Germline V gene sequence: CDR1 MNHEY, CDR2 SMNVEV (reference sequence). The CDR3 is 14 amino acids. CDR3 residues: CASSLGARIGELFF. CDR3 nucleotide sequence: TGTGCCAGCAGTTTGGGGGCGCGAATCGGGGAGCTGTTTTTT.

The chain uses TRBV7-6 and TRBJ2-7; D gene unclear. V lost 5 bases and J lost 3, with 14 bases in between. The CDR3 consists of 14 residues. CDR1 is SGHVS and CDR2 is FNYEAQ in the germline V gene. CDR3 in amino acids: CASSATRDGYEQYF. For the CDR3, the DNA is TGTGCCAGCAGCGCAACAAGAGATGGCTACGAGCAGTACTTC.

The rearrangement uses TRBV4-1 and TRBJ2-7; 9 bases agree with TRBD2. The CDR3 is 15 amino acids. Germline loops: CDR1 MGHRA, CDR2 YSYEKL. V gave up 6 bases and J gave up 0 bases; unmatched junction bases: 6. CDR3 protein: CASSLLAGSSYEQYF. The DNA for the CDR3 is TGCGCCAGCAGTCTTCTAGCGGGGAGCTCCTACGAGCAGTACTTC.

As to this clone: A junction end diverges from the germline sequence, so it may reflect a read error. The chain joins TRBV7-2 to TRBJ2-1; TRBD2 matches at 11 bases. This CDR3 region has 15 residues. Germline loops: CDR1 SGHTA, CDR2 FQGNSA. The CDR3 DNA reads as TGTGCCAGCACCTTAGCGGGAGGGCCGTACAATGAGCAGTTCTTC. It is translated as CASTLAGGPYNEQFF.

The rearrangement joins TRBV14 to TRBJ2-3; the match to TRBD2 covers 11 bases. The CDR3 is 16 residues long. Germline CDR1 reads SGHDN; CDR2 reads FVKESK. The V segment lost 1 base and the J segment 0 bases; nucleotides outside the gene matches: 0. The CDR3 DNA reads TGTGCCAGCAGCCAAGGACTAGCGGGGAGCACAGATACGCAGTATTTT. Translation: CASSQGLAGSTDTQYF.

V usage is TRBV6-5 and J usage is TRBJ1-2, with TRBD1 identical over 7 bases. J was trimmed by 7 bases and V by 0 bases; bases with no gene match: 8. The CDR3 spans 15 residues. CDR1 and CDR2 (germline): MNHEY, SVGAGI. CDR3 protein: CASSYSPEGAGGYTF. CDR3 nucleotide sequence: TGTGCCAGCAGTTACTCCCCCGAGGGGGCAGGTGGCTACACCTTC.

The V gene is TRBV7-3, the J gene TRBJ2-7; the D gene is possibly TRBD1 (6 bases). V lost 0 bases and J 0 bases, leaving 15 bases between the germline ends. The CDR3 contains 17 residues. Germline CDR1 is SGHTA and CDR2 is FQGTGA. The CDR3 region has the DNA TGTGCCAGCAGCTTAACGGTAGGGGACACGGGCTCCTACGAGCAGTACTTC. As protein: CASSLTVGDTGSYEQYF.

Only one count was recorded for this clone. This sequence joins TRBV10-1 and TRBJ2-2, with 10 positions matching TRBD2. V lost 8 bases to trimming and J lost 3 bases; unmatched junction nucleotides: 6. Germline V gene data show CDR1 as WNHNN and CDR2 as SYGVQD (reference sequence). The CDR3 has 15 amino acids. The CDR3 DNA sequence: TGCGCCAGCTTGAGCGGGAGGGCCGACACCGGGGAGCTGTTTTTT. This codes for CASLSGRADTGELFF.

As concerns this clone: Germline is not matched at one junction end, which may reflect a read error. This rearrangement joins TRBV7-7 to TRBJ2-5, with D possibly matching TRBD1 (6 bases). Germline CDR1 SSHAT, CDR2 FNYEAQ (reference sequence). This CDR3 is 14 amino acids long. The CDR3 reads CASSPTGFDETQYF. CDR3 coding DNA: TGTGCTAGCAGCCCAACAGGGTTCGATGAGACCCAGTACTTC.

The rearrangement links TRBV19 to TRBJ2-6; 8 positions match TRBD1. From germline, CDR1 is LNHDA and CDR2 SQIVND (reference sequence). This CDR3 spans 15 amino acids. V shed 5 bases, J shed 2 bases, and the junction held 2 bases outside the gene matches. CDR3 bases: TGTGCCAGTAGTTCGACAGGGGCTGGGGCCAACGTCCTGACTTTC. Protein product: CASSSTGAGANVLTF.

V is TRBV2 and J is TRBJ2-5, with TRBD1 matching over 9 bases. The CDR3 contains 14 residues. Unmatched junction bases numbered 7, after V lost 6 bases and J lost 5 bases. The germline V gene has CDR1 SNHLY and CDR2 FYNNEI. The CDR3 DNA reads TGTGCCAGCAGAAAAACAGGGGGCGGTGAGACCCAGTACTTC. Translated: CASRKTGGGETQYF.

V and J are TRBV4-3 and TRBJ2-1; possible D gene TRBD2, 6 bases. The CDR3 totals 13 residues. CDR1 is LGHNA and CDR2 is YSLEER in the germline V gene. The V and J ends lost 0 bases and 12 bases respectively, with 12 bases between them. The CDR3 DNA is TGCGCCAGCAGCCAAGAACGGGGAGGATGGCAGTTCTTC. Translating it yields CASSQERGGWQFF.

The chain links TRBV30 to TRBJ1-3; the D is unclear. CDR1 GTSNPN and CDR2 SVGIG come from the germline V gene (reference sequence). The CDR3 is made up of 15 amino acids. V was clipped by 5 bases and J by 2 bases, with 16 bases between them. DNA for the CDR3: TGTGCCTGGGGACTGTGGGGTTCTCCTGGAAACACCATATATTTT. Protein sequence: CAWGLWGSPGNTIYF.

CDR3 in DNA: TGTGCCAGTAGGGAAGCCCACACTAGATCCTACGAGCAGTACTTC. Its protein product is CASREAHTRSYEQYF. The chain has TRBV19 and TRBJ2-7; tentatively, D is TRBD2 (5 bases). CDR3 length: 15 amino acids. Germline-derived CDR1 and CDR2 are LNHDA and SQIVND (reference sequence). V lost 6 bases to trimming and J lost 1 base, with 16 bases between them.

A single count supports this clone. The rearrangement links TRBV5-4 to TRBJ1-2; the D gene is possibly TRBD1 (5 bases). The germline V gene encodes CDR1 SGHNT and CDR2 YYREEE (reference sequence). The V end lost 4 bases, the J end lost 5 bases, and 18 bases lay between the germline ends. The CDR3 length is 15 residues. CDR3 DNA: TGTGCCAGCAGCAGCGGGACTCTCACATCTTATGGCTACACCTTC. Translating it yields CASSSGTLTSYGYTF.

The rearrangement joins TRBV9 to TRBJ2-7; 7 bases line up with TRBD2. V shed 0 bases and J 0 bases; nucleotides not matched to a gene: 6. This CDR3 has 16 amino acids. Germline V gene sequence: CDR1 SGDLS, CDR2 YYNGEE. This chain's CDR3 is CASSVAPGGTSYEQYF. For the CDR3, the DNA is TGTGCCAGCAGCGTAGCTCCGGGAGGTACCTCCTACGAGCAGTACTTC. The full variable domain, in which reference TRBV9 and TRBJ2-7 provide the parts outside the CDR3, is DSGVTQTPKHLITATGQRVTLRCSPRSGDLSVYWYQQSLDQGLQFLIQYYNGEERAKGNILERFSAQQFPDLHSELNLSSLELGDSALYFCASSVAPGGTSYEQYFGPGTRLTVT.

The CDR3 protein is CASSLDYGGSLRADTQYF. CDR3 DNA sequence: TGCGCCAGCAGCCTCGATTATGGAGGGAGTCTCAGGGCAGATACGCAGTATTTT. The rearrangement links TRBV4-3 to TRBJ2-3, with a possible D match to TRBD2 (6 bases). The CDR3 consists of 18 residues. Trimming removed 4 bases from V and 4 bases from J, with 24 bases in between. In germline, CDR1 is LGHNA, CDR2 YSLEER.

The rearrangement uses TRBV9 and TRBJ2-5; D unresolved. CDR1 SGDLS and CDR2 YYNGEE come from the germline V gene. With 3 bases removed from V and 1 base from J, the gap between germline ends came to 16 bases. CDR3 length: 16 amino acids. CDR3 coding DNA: TGTGCCAGCAGCGCCCCCGGACGGGTATCCCAAGAGACCCAGTACTTC. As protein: CASSAPGRVSQETQYF.

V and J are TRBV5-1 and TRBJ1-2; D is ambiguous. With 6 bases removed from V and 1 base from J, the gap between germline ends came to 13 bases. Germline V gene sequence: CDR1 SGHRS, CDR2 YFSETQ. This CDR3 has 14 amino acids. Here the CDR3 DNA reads TGCGCCAGCACCGCCTGGCCGGGTAACTATGGCTACACCTTC. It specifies CASTAWPGNYGYTF.

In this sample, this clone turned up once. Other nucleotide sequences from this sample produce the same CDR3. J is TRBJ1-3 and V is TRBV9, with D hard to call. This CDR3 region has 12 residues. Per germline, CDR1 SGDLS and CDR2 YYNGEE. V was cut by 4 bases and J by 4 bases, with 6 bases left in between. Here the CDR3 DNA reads TGTGCCAGCAGCCCGTCGGGAAACACCATATATTTT. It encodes CASSPSGNTIYF.

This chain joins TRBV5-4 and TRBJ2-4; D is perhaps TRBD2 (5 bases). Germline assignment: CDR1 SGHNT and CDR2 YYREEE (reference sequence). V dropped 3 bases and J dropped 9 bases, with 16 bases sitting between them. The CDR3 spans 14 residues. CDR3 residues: CASSSRENSAIQYF. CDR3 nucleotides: TGTGCCAGCAGCTCCCGGGAAAACTCGGCCATTCAGTACTTC. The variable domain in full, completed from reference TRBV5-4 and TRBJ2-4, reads ETGVTQSPTHLIKTRGQQVTLRCSSQSGHNTVSWYQQALGQGPQFIFQYYREEENGRGNFPPRFSGLQFPNYSSELNVNALELDDSALYLCASSSRENSAIQYFGAGTRLSVL.

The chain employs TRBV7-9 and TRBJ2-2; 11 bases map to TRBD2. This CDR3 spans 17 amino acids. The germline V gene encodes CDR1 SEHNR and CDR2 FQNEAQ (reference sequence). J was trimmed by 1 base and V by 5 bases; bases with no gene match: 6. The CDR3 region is CASSPRLAGLNTGELFF. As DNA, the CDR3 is TGTGCCAGCAGCCCGAGACTAGCGGGACTGAACACCGGGGAGCTGTTTTTT.